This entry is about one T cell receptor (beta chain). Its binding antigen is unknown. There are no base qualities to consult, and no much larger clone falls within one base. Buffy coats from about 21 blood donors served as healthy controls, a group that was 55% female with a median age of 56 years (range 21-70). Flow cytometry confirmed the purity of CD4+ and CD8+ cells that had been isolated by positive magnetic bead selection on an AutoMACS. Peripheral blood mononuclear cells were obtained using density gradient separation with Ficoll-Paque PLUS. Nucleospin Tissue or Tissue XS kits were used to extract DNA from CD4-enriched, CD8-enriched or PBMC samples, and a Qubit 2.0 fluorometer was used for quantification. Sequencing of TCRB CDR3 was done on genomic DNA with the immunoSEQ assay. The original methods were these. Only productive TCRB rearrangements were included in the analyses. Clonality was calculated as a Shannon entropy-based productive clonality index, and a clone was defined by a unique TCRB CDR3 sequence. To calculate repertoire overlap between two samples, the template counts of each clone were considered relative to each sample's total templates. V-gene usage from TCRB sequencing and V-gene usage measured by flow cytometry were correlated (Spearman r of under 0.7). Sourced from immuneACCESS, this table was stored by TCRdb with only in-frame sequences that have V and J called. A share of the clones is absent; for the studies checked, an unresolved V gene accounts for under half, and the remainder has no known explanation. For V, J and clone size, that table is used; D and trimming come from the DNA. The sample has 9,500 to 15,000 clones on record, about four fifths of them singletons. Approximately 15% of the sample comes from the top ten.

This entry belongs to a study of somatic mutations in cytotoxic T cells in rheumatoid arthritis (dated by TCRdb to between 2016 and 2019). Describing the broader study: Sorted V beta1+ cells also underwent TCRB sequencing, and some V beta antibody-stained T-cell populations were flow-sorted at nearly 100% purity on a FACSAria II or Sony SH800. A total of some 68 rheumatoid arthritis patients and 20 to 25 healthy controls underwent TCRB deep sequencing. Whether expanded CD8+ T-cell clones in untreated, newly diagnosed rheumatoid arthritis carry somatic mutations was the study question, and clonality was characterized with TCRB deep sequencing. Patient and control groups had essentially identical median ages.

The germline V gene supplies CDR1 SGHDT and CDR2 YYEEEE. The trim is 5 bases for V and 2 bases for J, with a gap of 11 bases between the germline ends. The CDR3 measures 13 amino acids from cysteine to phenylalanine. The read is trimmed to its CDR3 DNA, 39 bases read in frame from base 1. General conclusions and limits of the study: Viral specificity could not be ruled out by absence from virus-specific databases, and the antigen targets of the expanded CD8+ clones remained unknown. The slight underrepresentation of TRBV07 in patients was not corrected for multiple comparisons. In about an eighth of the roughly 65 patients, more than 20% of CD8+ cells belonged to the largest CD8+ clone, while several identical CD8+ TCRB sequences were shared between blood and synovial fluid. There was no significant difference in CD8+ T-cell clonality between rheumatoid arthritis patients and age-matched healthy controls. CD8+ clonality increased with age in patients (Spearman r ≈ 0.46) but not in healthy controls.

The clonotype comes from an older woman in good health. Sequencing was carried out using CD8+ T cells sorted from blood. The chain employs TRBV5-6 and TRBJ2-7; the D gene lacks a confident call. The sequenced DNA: TGTGCCAGCAGGCACAGATACACCTACGAGCAGTACTTC. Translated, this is CASRHRYTYEQYF.